This TCR beta chain was observed in a study of shared clonotypes between healthy human individuals. Study outcomes and limitations: For sorted subsets, rarefaction showed incomplete sequencing despite large depth. Since donors were few, the genetic and exposure-history diversity represented was limited.

Remarks on this clone: Its antigen is not identified.

Positively selected for CCR7, the CD45RO-negative cells used as naive CD8 cells excluded terminally differentiated effector memory CD45RA+ cells. Authors' methods: Because ImmunoSEQ provided only junction sequences with no quality scores, the filtering differed. Assay used: immunoSEQ multiplex PCR; TCRdb lists only in-frame clones, some missing. The V and J calls and the clone size are those of that table, but D and trimming were determined from the DNA. Among just over 2,000,000 clones, less than 95% were seen once, and the ten largest hold about 1.1%. V lost 0 bases to trimming and J lost 5 bases, with 9 bases between them. This CDR3 contains 14 residues. The germline V gene has CDR1 SGDLS and CDR2 YYNGEE.

The sequence was obtained from a man younger than 35 in good health. Material for sequencing was naive CD8+ T cells sorted from blood. This sequence joins TRBV9 and TRBJ2-1; D is unresolved. CDR3 sequence reads: CASSVGNPNNEQFF. The CDR3 nucleotides read TGTGCCAGCAGCGTAGGCAACCCGAACAATGAGCAGTTCTTC.